This TCR beta chain was sequenced during a study of human T cells and chemical hapten exposure. About the research overall: Upper back patch tests used 0.01% DPC, scored after 6 days. Study outcomes and limitations: There was no change with DPC sensitization in TCRs above 1 in 1000 frequency.

Points on this clonotype: Its antigen is unknown.

Time point indicated: patch test 1, 2 weeks after DPC sensitization. Stated treatment: therapeutic diphenylcyclopropenone sensitization with weekly scalp DPC. From the RACE reads, TCRdb called clonotypes with MiXCR, one entry per CDR3 protein. The data hold some 120,000 distinct CDR3 sequences, with about 12% observed a single time. Trimming cost V 3 bases and J 4 bases, with 10 bases left between them. Germline CDR1 is MDHEN and CDR2 is SYDVKM. The CDR3 covers 14 residues. The V and J genes are TRBV28 and TRBJ1-5; D not resolved. This material consisted of whole blood, taken in connection with sensitization to the hapten diphenylcyclopropenone (DPC). This receptor was taken from a woman aged 45-65 years with alopecia areata. Some clones in this sample may be carry-over from other donors' samples. The CDR3 DNA sequence: TGTGCCAGCAGTTTGTACCCGCAGAATCAGCCCCAGCATTTT. Translating gives CASSLYPQNQPQHF.